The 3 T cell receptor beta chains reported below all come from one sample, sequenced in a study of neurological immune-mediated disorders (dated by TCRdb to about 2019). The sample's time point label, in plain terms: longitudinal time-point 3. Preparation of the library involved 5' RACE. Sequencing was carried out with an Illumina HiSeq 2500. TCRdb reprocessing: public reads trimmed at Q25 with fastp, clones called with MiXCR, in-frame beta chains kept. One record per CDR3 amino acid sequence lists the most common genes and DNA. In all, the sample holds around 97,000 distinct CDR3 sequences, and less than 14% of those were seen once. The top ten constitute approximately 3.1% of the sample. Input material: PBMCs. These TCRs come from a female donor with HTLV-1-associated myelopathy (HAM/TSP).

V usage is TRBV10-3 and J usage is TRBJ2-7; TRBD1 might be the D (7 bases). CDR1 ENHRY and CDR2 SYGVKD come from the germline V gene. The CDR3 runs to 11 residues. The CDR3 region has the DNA TGTACCGTCAGCGCAGGGGGGGAGCAGTACTTC. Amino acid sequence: CTVSAGGEQYF.

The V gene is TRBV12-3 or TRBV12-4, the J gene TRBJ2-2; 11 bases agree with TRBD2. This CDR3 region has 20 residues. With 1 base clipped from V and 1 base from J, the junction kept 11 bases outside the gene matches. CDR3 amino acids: CASSLVHTRLAGQNTGELFF. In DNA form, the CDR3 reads TGTGCCAGCAGTTTAGTTCACACACGACTAGCGGGACAGAACACCGGGGAGCTGTTTTTT.

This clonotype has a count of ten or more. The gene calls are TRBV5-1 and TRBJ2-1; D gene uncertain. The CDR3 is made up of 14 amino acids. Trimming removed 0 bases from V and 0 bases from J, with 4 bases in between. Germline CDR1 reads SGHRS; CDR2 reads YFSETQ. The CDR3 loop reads CASSLADSYNEQFF. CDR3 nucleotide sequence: TGCGCCAGCAGCTTGGCTGACTCCTACAATGAGCAGTTCTTC.